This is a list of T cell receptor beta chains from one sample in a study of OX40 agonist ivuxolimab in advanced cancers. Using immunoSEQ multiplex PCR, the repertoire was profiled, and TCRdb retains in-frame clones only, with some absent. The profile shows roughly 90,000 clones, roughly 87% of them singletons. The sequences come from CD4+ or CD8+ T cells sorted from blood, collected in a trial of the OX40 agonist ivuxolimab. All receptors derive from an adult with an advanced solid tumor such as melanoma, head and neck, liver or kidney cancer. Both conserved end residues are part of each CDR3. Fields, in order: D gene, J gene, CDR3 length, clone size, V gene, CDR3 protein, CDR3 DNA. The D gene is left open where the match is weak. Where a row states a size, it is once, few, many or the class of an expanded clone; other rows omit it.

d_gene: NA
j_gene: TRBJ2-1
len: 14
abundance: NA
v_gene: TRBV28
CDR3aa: CASSRPSATNEQFF
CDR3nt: TGTGCCAGCAGTCGGCCTAGCGCCACCAATGAGCAGTTCTTC

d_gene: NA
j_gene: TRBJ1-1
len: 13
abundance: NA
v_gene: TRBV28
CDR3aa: CASRPQRFTEAFF
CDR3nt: TGTGCCAGCAGGCCACAGCGCTTCACTGAAGCTTTCTTT

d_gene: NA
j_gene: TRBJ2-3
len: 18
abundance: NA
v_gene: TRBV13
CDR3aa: CASSINLGARGLADTQYF
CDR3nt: TGTGCCAGCAGCATTAACCTGGGGGCCCGAGGTTTGGCAGATACGCAGTATTTT

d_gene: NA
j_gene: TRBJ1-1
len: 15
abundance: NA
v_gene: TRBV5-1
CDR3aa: CASSLLQGGNTEAFF
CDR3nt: TGCGCCAGCAGCTTGCTTCAAGGAGGAAACACTGAAGCTTTCTTT

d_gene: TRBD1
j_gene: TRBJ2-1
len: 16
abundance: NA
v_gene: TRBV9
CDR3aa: CASSTTGQGARNEQFF
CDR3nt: TGTGCCAGCAGCACAACGGGACAGGGGGCGAGGAATGAGCAGTTCTTC

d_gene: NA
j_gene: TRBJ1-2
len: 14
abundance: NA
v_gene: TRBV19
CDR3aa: CASSIRGSRYGYTF
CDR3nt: TGTGCCAGTAGTATCCGGGGATCTCGATATGGCTACACCTTC

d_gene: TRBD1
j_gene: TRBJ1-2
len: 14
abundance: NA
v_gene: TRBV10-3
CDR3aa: CAITPDRGQGGYTF
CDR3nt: TGTGCCATCACCCCGGACAGGGGGCAAGGTGGCTACACCTTC

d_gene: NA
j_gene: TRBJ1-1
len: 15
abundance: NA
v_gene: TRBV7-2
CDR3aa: CASSLVAGQNTEAFF
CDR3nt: TGTGCCAGCAGCTTAGTAGCGGGCCAGAACACTGAAGCTTTCTTT

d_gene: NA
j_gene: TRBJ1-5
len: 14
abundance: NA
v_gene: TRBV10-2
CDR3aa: CASSGSLTGQPQHF
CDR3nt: TGCGCCAGCAGTGGGTCCTTGACGGGGCAGCCCCAGCATTTT

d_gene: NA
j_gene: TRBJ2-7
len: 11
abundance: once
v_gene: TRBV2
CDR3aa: CASNPAGEQYF
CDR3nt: TGTGCCAGCAACCCGGCAGGCGAGCAGTACTTC

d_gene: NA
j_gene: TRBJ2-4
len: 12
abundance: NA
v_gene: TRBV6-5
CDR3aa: CASSSPYDIQYF
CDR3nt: TGTGCCAGCAGTTCCCCCTATGACATTCAGTACTTC

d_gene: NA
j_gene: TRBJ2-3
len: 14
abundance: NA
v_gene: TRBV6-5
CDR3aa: CASSPDRRTDTQYF
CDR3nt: TGTGCCAGCAGTCCCGATAGAAGGACAGATACGCAGTATTTT

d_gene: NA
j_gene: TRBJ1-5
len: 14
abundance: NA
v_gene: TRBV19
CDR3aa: CASSAGVRNQPQHF
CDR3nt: TGTGCCAGTAGTGCGGGGGTTCGCAATCAGCCCCAGCATTTT

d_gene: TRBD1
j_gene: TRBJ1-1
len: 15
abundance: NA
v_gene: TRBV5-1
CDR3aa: CASSLEGQGSTEAFF
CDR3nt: TGCGCCAGCAGCTTGGAGGGACAGGGGAGCACTGAAGCTTTCTTT

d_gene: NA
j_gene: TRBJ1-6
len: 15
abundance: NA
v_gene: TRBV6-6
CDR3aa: CASRRPGANNSPLHF
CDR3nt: TGTGCCAGCAGGCGGCCCGGGGCAAATAATTCACCCCTCCACTTT

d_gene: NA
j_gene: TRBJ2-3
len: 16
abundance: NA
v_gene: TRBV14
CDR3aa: CASSHLSTGATDTQYF
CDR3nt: TGTGCCAGCAGCCACCTCAGCACCGGAGCCACAGATACGCAGTATTTT